Each of the 21 T cell receptor beta chains below was sequenced from the same sample in a study of cytomegalovirus exposure and HLA in healthy donors listed by TCRdb under 2017. Library preparation used the immunoSEQ multiplex PCR assay. The multiplex PCR relied on a mix of 60 forward primers for TCR Vbeta segments and 13 reverse primers for TCR Jbeta segments. Entries here come from immuneACCESS through TCRdb and include only in-frame sequences with V and J called. Some clones fail to appear in such tables; in the studies checked, an unresolved V gene covers under half of the shortfall, and the cause of the remainder is unknown. For this sample the table gives 130,000 or so clones, of which 6.5% to 9.5% were detected only once. 5.5% of the sample belongs to the ten largest clones. The sample comprised PBMCs. The receptors come from a man aged 35-49 years in good health and CMV-seronegative.

As regards this clone: Germline is not matched at one junction end, which may reflect a read error. DNA for the CDR3: TGCGCCAGCAGCTCGGACGGCTCTGCGGGGGCAAACGTCATGACTTTC. Its protein product is CASSSDGSAGANVMTF. The rearrangement uses TRBV4-3 and TRBJ2-6; D perhaps matches TRBD2 (7 bases). Per germline, CDR1 LGHNA and CDR2 YSLEER. The CDR3 contains 16 residues.

This rearrangement joins TRBV5-1 to TRBJ1-4; no clear D gene. The germline V gene has CDR1 SGHRS and CDR2 YFSETQ. Trimming cost V 1 base and J 2 bases, with 9 bases left between them. The CDR3 is 15 amino acids. CDR3 coding DNA: TGCGCCAGCAGCTTGACAGCGGACACTAATGAAAAACTGTTTTTT. It translates to CASSLTADTNEKLFF.

This chain joins TRBV5-4 and TRBJ1-1, with 9 bases lining up with TRBD1. The CDR3 runs to 13 residues. Germline V gene sequence: CDR1 SGHNT, CDR2 YYREEE (reference sequence). Germline trimming cut 4 bases from V and 5 bases from J; bases unmatched to any gene: 3. The CDR3: CASSRDRETEAFF. CDR3 bases: TGTGCCAGCAGCCGGGACAGGGAAACTGAAGCTTTCTTT.

A few counts support this clone. The rearrangement uses TRBV6-1 and TRBJ2-5; maybe TRBD1 (6 bases). The germline V and J ends were trimmed by 6 bases and 4 bases, with 12 bases remaining between them. Germline V lookup: CDR1 MNHNS, CDR2 SASEGT. The CDR3 covers 13 residues. The CDR3 DNA follows: TGTGCCAGCAGATACAGGGTGGGAGAGACCCAGTACTTC. It encodes CASRYRVGETQYF.

This clone was counted a few times. The V gene is TRBV4-1, the J gene TRBJ1-6; 11 bases are shared with TRBD1. V lost 7 bases, J lost 3 bases, and 17 bases stayed unmatched. CDR1 MGHRA and CDR2 YSYEKL come from the germline V gene. The CDR3 is 20 residues long. This chain's CDR3 is CASTDMGRTGGFFYNSPLHF. For the CDR3, the DNA is TGCGCCAGCACCGACATGGGGAGGACAGGGGGCTTTTTCTATAATTCACCCCTCCACTTT.

This clone was detected a few times. The V call is TRBV29-1, the J call TRBJ1-1; no clear D. V shed 3 bases and J shed 2 bases, with 10 bases lying between them. Germline CDR1 is SQVTM and CDR2 is ANQGSEA. This CDR3 has 13 amino acids. CDR3 sequence (DNA): TGCAGCGTTGAGAAGTCGACAAACACTGAAGCTTTCTTT. Amino acid sequence: CSVEKSTNTEAFF. The full variable domain, in which reference TRBV29-1 and TRBJ1-1 provide the parts outside the CDR3, is SAVISQKPSRDICQRGTSLTIQCQVDSQVTMMFWYRQQPGQSLTLIATANQGSEATYESGFVIDKFPISRPNLTFSTLTVSNMSPEDSSIYLCSVEKSTNTEAFFGQGTRLTVV.

In its sample, this clone was seen a few times. This chain uses TRBV7-6 with TRBJ2-2; D gene uncertain. V was cut by 5 bases and J by 6 bases, with 10 bases left in between. In germline, CDR1 is SGHVS, CDR2 FNYEAQ. There are 13 residues in the CDR3. The CDR3 is CASSPLQAGELFF. DNA of the CDR3: TGTGCCAGCAGCCCCCTCCAGGCCGGGGAGCTGTTTTTT.

This chain links TRBV9 with TRBJ2-5; 10 bases are a match to TRBD2. Trimming removed 0 bases from V and 3 bases from J; junction bases left unmatched: 8. This CDR3 contains 17 residues. Germline CDR1 and CDR2: SGDLS and YYNGEE. CDR3 sequence (DNA): TGTGCCAGCAGCGTAGCTCAGCGGGGGGGCCTAGAAGAGACCCAGTACTTC. Encoded protein: CASSVAQRGGLEETQYF.

The chain has TRBV9 and TRBJ2-3; 7 bases are shared with TRBD1. Germline V gives CDR1 SGDLS, CDR2 YYNGEE. The V gene end was trimmed by 3 bases and the J gene end by 4 bases; junction bases not matched to a gene: 8. The CDR3 spans 15 residues. The CDR3 coding sequence is TGTGCCAGCAGCGCAGGGGGATTTAAATCAGATACGCAGTATTTT. Translation: CASSAGGFKSDTQYF.

This clone was observed a few times. This chain connects TRBV19 to TRBJ1-5; D remains unclear. The CDR3 consists of 14 residues. Trimming stripped 7 bases from V and 3 bases from J, with 13 bases between. The germline V gene has CDR1 LNHDA and CDR2 SQIVND (reference sequence). CDR3 sequence reads: CASNSRRTNQPQHF. The CDR3 coding sequence is TGTGCCAGTAACAGCAGGCGTACCAATCAGCCCCAGCATTTT.

This rearrangement joins TRBV5-4 to TRBJ2-3; 10 bases are a match to TRBD1. This CDR3 spans 16 amino acids. The ends lost 5 bases at V and 1 base at J; junction bases unmatched: 7. Germline loops: CDR1 SGHNT, CDR2 YYREEE (reference sequence). In nucleotides, the CDR3 is TGTGCCAGCAGTCCTTGGACAGGGGGAGGCACAGATACGCAGTATTTT. The encoded protein is CASSPWTGGGTDTQYF. Variable domain in full (rest from reference TRBV5-4 and TRBJ2-3): ETGVTQSPTHLIKTRGQQVTLRCSSQSGHNTVSWYQQALGQGPQFIFQYYREEENGRGNFPPRFSGLQFPNYSSELNVNALELDDSALYLCASSPWTGGGTDTQYFGPGTRLTVL.

The genes are TRBV5-1 and TRBJ1-1, with TRBD1 matching over 10 bases. This CDR3 comprises 16 residues. With V trimmed by 4 bases and J by 0 bases, 6 bases remained unmatched. The germline V gene has CDR1 SGHRS and CDR2 YFSETQ. Here the CDR3 reads CASSGRDRGMNTEAFF. CDR3 in DNA: TGCGCCAGCAGCGGCCGGGACAGGGGCATGAACACTGAAGCTTTCTTT.

The sample holds a few counts of this clone. For the CDR3, the DNA is TGTGCCAGCAGTTACGCGGGATCCAATCAGCCCCAGCATTTT. Protein: CASSYAGSNQPQHF. The V call is TRBV6-5, the J call TRBJ1-5; D uncertain. The CDR3 runs 14 residues. The ends were cut back, 2 bases at V and 3 bases at J, with 8 bases in the middle. Germline CDR1 is MNHEY and CDR2 is SVGAGI.

The chain has TRBV11-2 and TRBJ2-1; a weak D match, TRBD1 (6 bases). Trimming stripped 5 bases from V and 0 bases from J, with 14 bases between. The CDR3 totals 16 residues. Germline V gives CDR1 SGHAT, CDR2 FQNNGV. The DNA for the CDR3 is TGTGCCAGCAGCAACAGGGCCGATAGCTCCTACAATGAGCAGTTCTTC. Translated, it gives CASSNRADSSYNEQFF. Full variable domain (rest looked up from reference TRBV11-2 and TRBJ2-1): EAGVAQSPRYKIIEKRQSVAFWCNPISGHATLYWYQQILGQGPKLLIQFQNNGVVDDSQLPKDRFSAERLKGVDSTLKIQPAKLEDSAVYLCASSNRADSSYNEQFFGPGTRLTVL.

This clone has a handful of counts. V and J are TRBV5-4 and TRBJ2-1, with a weak D call TRBD2 (6 bases). Germline values: CDR1 SGHNT, CDR2 YYREEE (reference sequence). V was cut by 4 bases and J by 10 bases, with 15 bases left in between. The CDR3 contains 13 residues. The CDR3 reads CASSMGGEVEQFF. CDR3 nucleotides: TGTGCCAGCAGCATGGGCGGGGAAGTGGAGCAGTTCTTC.

The chain is built from TRBV9 and TRBJ2-3; D is unresolved. The CDR3 extends over 14 amino acids. V lost 4 bases to trimming and J lost 1 base, with 10 bases between them. From germline, CDR1 is SGDLS and CDR2 YYNGEE. This chain's CDR3 is CASSPDGGTDTQYF. CDR3 nucleotide sequence: TGTGCCAGCAGCCCGGATGGAGGCACAGATACGCAGTATTTT.

Regarding this clone: The junction and the germline gene differ at one end; a read error may be behind it. The chain has TRBV11-2 and TRBJ1-5; weak D call: TRBD1 (6 bases). The length of the CDR3 is 15 residues. From germline, CDR1 is SGHAT and CDR2 FQNNGV. In DNA form, the CDR3 reads TGTGCCAGCAGCCCAGGGGTAGAGGGCAATCAGCCCCAGAATTTT. Its translation is CASSPGVEGNQPQNF.

This clone appeared a few times. J is TRBJ2-3 and V is TRBV7-9; no reliable D call. The germline V gene has CDR1 SEHNR and CDR2 FQNEAQ (reference sequence). V lost 3 bases and J 4 bases, leaving 5 bases between the germline ends. The CDR3 is 12 amino acids. The CDR3 sequence is CASSLPADTQYF. As DNA, the CDR3 is TGTGCCAGCAGCTTGCCGGCAGATACGCAGTATTTT.

This clone was found a few times. This sequence joins TRBV14 and TRBJ2-1; possibly TRBD2 for D (5 bases). Germline loops: CDR1 SGHDN, CDR2 FVKESK. There are 16 residues in the CDR3. V was trimmed by 3 bases and J by 4 bases, leaving 16 bases between them. Here the CDR3 DNA reads TGTGCCAGCAGCCATGCTAGCTTTAGCTATTACAATGAGCAGTTCTTC. Protein product: CASSHASFSYYNEQFF.

V usage is TRBV19 and J usage is TRBJ2-1, with D possibly TRBD2 on 6 matching bases. This CDR3 has 14 residues. Germline V gene lookup returns CDR1 LNHDA and CDR2 SQIVND (reference sequence). Trimming stripped 5 bases from V and 2 bases from J, with 10 bases between. The CDR3 is CASSRGTPYNEQFF. The CDR3 DNA sequence: TGTGCCAGTAGTCGGGGGACCCCCTACAATGAGCAGTTCTTC. The entire variable domain, with the rest obtained from reference TRBV19 and TRBJ2-1, is as follows: DGGITQSPKYLFRKEGQNVTLSCEQNLNHDAMYWYRQDPGQGLRLIYYSQIVNDFQKGDIAEGYSVSREKKESFPLTVTSAQKNPTAFYLCASSRGTPYNEQFFGPGTRLTVL.

This clone was found a few times. V usage is TRBV7-2 and J usage is TRBJ2-2, with unresolved D. CDR1 SGHTA and CDR2 FQGNSA come from the germline V gene. The ends were cut back, 1 base at V and 4 bases at J, with 10 bases in the middle. This CDR3 has 15 residues. The CDR3: CASSLDAGFTGELFF. The CDR3 DNA is TGTGCCAGCAGCTTAGACGCCGGGTTCACCGGGGAGCTGTTTTTT.